This TCR beta chain was identified in a study of regulatory T cells in long-lasting Graves disease. With regard to this clonotype: Its antigen is still unknown.

CDR1 and CDR2 (germline): ENHRY, SYGVKD. CDR3 length: 14 residues. V lost 2 bases and J lost 0, with 6 bases in between. Overall study findings and caveats: The study found TRBV28, TRBJ1-2 and TRBJ2-5 favored in persistent disease.

The time point is: newly diagnosed GD, antithyroid drugs for less than 3 months. Scientists built the TCR library using RNA that was extracted from PBMCs. Library construction for TCR beta used iRepertoire HTBI primers and Arm-PCR of CDR3 regions. Each CDR3 protein is one row after TCRdb ran MiXCR on the multiplex PCR reads. The repertoire holds 440,000 or so distinct CDR3 sequences, with 15% to 20% as singletons. These data also featured in a second study, about T cells in Graves' hyperthyroidism and ophthalmopathy. That study reports: In patients aged 18 to 65, hyperthyroidism was newly diagnosed, with duration under 2 months.

The starting material was peripheral blood mononuclear cells (PBMCs), obtained at new diagnosis, from a patient treated with antithyroid drugs. The V and J genes are TRBV10-3 and TRBJ2-3; D may be TRBD1 (6 bases). This receptor was identified in a woman aged 25-40 years with Graves disease. This CDR3 is CAISEDRSTDTQYF. The CDR3, as DNA: TGTGCCATCAGTGAGGACAGGAGCACAGATACGCAGTATTTT.